This TCR beta chain was recorded in a study of blood T cell repertoires in COVID-19. This CDR3 comprises 18 residues. The germline V gene encodes CDR1 KGHSH and CDR2 LQKENI. Trimming took off 1 base at V and 1 base at J, with 19 bases between the two ends. The method was immunoSEQ multiplex PCR; TCRdb's version includes in-frame clones alone and lacks a portion of them. This sample yields approximately 260,000 clones, of which about nine tenths are seen a single time; about 1.2% belongs to the top ten. The chain carries TRBV18 and TRBJ1-2; maybe TRBD1 (5 bases). This clonotype originated in a woman between 35 and 50 years old with acute COVID-19. Input material: PBMCs or T cells enriched from blood (not recorded which). The CDR3 is CASSPLHQGEAVNYGYTF. The CDR3 region has the DNA TGTGCCAGCTCACCACTCCACCAGGGTGAGGCAGTTAACTATGGCTACACCTTC.